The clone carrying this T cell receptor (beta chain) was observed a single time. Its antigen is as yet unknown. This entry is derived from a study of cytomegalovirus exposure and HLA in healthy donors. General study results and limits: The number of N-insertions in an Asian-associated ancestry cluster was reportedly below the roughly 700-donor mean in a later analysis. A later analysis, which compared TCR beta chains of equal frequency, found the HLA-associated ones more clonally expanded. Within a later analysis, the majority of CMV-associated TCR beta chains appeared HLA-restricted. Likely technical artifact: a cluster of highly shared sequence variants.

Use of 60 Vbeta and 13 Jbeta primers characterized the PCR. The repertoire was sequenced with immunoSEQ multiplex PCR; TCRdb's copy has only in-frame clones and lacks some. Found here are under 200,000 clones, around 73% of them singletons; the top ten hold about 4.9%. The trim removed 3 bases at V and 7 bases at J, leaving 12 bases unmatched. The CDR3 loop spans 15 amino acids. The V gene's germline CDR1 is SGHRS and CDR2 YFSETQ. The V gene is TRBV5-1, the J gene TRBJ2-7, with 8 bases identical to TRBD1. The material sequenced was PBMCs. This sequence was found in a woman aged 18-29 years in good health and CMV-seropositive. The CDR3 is CASSWGLDRVREQYF. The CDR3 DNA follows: TGCGCCAGCAGCTGGGGCCTGGACAGGGTACGTGAGCAGTACTTC.